The sequence of this T cell receptor (beta chain) was determined in a study of blood T cell repertoires in COVID-19. About the research overall: Samples came from the United States, Italy and Spain, spanning acute and convalescent COVID-19. T cells, B-cell-depleted T cells, or PBMCs provided the cDNA or gDNA that served as material.

As originally analysed: It was from reference gene primer amplification that nucleated cell counts were estimated. Measured with immunoSEQ multiplex PCR; TCRdb has only the in-frame clones, and not every one. Clone size and the V and J calls come from that table; the DNA yielded D and trimming. This table holds 55,000 to 65,000 clones, 75% to 85% found once. The CDR3 is 16 amino acids. CDR1 and CDR2 (germline): MNHEY, SMNVEV (reference sequence). The ends were cut back, 0 bases at V and 3 bases at J, with 12 bases in the middle. The sample consisted of peripheral blood. The TCR was taken from a man in his sixties with COVID-19, enrolled during active disease. The chain employs TRBV27 and TRBJ1-5, with D maybe TRBD1 (6 bases). The CDR3 reads CASSLSGGQDNQPQHF. CDR3 sequence (DNA): TGTGCCAGCAGTTTATCGGGGGGGCAAGACAATCAGCCCCAGCATTTT.